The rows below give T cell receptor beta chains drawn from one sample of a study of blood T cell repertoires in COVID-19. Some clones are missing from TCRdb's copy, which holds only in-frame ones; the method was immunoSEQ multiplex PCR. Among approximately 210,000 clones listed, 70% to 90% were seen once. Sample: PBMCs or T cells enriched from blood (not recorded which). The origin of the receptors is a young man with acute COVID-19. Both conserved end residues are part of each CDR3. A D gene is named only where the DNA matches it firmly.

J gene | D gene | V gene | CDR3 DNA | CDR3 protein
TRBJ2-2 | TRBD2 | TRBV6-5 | TGTGCCAGCAGTTACTCGGGACTAGCGGGGACCGGGGAGCTGTTTTTT | CASSYSGLAGTGELFF
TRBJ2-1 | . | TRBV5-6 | TGTGCCAGCAGTAACGATAGAGGGATTAACAATGAGCAGTTCTTC | CASSNDRGINNEQFF
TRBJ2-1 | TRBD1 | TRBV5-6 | TGTGCCAGCAGTTTCGGACAGGGGGCCTACAATGAGCAGTTCTTC | CASSFGQGAYNEQFF
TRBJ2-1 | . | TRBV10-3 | TGTGCCATCAGTGAGCTCTACAATGAGCAGTTCTTC | CAISELYNEQFF
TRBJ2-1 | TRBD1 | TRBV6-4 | TGTGCCAGCAGCGCAACAGGGGTGGATGAGCAGTTCTTC | CASSATGVDEQFF
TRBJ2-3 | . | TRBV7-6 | TGTGCCAGCAGCTTAGCCTTCGGAGATACGCAGTATTTT | CASSLAFGDTQYF
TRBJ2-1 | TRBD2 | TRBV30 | TGTGCCTGGAGCCCCCTAGCGGGGGAGGGGCGGTACAATGAGCAGTTCTTC | CAWSPLAGEGRYNEQFF
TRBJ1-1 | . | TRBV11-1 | TGTGCCAGCAGCTTAGCGTCGGGTTCCTCAGGGCTGAACACTGAAGCTTTCTTT | CASSLASGSSGLNTEAFF
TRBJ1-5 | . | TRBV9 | TGTGCCAGCAGCGTCGGGGGGGGGCCCCAGCATTTT | CASSVGGGPQHF
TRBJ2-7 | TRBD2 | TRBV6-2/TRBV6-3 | TGTGCCAGCAGTTATGAGGTAGGGCGGGGGGTCCGGTACGAGCAGTACTTC | CASSYEVGRGVRYEQYF
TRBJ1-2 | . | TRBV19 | TGTGCCAGTAGCATTCATAACGGCTATGGCTACACCTTC | CASSIHNGYGYTF
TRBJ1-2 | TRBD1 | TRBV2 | TGTGCCAGCAGTGAACGGGGACAGGGACCTAACTATGGCTACACCTTC | CASSERGQGPNYGYTF
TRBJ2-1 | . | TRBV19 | TGTGCCAGTAGTATAGCCACCTGGGGCGGCAACAATGAGCAGTTCTTC | CASSIATWGGNNEQFF
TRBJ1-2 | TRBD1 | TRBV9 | TGTGCCAGCAGCGTAGCTACAAGCGGGACAGGGAAGGGCTACACCTTC | CASSVATSGTGKGYTF
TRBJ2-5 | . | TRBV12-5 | TGTGCTAGGTTGGTTGACTGGCTGCAGACCCAGTACTTC | CARLVDWLQTQYF
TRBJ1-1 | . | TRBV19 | TGTGCCAGCTATACTTCAGGGGTTGAAGCTTTCTTT | CASYTSGVEAFF
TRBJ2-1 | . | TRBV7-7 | TGTGCCAGCAGCCTACGGGGGGGGGACAGTGTAAACAATGAGCAGTTCTTC | CASSLRGGDSVNNEQFF